The source of this TCR beta chain is a study of blood T cells in healthy people across ages. Study results and caveats: Long-lived and aged donors differed, with more naive CD4+ cells and higher diversity in the long-lived.

The CDR3 runs to 14 residues. The germline gives CDR1 SGDLS, CDR2 YYNGEE. The V and J ends lost 0 bases and 9 bases respectively, with 13 bases between them. Collection of 9.5 to 10 milliliters of peripheral blood was performed for each donor. The authors ran a second PCR of about 7 to 11 cycles using a sample-barcoded 5' primer and a J-beta primer mix. Via MiXCR, TCRdb re-called the 5' RACE reads, giving one row per CDR3 protein. The sample records about 800,000 distinct CDR3 sequences, 20% to 25% being singletons. About this clonotype itself: Its antigen is as yet unknown.

These same records also appear under a second study, on T cells of mothers and their children.

This chain joins TRBV9 and TRBJ2-1, with TRBD1 as a possible D gene (5 bases). The sequenced sample was blood. The origin of this receptor is a boy aged 10-17 years in good health. DNA for the CDR3: TGTGCCAGCAGCGTAGGAGAGTGGGGCAGTGAGCAGTTCTTC. This codes for CASSVGEWGSEQFF.